This T cell receptor (beta chain) was recovered during a study of blood T cell repertoires in COVID-19. Whole-study context: Material from acute and convalescent COVID-19 was sourced from the United States, Italy and Spain.

The data were produced by immunoSEQ multiplex PCR, yet TCRdb's version contains in-frame clones alone and is incomplete. Here the sample spans around 260,000 clones, around four fifths being singletons. Losses at the gene ends were 8 bases for V and 5 bases for J; bases not matched to a gene: 14. Germline assignment: CDR1 SQVTM and CDR2 ANQGSEA. CDR3 length: 14 residues. This TCR was sampled from a man aged 25-45 years with acute COVID-19. Sequenced material: PBMCs or T cells enriched from blood (not recorded which). V usage is TRBV29-1 and J usage is TRBJ2-5; 7 bases match TRBD2. CDR3 sequence reads: CSTLKGGLVETQYF. As DNA, the CDR3 is TGCAGCACCTTGAAAGGTGGACTAGTTGAGACCCAGTACTTC.